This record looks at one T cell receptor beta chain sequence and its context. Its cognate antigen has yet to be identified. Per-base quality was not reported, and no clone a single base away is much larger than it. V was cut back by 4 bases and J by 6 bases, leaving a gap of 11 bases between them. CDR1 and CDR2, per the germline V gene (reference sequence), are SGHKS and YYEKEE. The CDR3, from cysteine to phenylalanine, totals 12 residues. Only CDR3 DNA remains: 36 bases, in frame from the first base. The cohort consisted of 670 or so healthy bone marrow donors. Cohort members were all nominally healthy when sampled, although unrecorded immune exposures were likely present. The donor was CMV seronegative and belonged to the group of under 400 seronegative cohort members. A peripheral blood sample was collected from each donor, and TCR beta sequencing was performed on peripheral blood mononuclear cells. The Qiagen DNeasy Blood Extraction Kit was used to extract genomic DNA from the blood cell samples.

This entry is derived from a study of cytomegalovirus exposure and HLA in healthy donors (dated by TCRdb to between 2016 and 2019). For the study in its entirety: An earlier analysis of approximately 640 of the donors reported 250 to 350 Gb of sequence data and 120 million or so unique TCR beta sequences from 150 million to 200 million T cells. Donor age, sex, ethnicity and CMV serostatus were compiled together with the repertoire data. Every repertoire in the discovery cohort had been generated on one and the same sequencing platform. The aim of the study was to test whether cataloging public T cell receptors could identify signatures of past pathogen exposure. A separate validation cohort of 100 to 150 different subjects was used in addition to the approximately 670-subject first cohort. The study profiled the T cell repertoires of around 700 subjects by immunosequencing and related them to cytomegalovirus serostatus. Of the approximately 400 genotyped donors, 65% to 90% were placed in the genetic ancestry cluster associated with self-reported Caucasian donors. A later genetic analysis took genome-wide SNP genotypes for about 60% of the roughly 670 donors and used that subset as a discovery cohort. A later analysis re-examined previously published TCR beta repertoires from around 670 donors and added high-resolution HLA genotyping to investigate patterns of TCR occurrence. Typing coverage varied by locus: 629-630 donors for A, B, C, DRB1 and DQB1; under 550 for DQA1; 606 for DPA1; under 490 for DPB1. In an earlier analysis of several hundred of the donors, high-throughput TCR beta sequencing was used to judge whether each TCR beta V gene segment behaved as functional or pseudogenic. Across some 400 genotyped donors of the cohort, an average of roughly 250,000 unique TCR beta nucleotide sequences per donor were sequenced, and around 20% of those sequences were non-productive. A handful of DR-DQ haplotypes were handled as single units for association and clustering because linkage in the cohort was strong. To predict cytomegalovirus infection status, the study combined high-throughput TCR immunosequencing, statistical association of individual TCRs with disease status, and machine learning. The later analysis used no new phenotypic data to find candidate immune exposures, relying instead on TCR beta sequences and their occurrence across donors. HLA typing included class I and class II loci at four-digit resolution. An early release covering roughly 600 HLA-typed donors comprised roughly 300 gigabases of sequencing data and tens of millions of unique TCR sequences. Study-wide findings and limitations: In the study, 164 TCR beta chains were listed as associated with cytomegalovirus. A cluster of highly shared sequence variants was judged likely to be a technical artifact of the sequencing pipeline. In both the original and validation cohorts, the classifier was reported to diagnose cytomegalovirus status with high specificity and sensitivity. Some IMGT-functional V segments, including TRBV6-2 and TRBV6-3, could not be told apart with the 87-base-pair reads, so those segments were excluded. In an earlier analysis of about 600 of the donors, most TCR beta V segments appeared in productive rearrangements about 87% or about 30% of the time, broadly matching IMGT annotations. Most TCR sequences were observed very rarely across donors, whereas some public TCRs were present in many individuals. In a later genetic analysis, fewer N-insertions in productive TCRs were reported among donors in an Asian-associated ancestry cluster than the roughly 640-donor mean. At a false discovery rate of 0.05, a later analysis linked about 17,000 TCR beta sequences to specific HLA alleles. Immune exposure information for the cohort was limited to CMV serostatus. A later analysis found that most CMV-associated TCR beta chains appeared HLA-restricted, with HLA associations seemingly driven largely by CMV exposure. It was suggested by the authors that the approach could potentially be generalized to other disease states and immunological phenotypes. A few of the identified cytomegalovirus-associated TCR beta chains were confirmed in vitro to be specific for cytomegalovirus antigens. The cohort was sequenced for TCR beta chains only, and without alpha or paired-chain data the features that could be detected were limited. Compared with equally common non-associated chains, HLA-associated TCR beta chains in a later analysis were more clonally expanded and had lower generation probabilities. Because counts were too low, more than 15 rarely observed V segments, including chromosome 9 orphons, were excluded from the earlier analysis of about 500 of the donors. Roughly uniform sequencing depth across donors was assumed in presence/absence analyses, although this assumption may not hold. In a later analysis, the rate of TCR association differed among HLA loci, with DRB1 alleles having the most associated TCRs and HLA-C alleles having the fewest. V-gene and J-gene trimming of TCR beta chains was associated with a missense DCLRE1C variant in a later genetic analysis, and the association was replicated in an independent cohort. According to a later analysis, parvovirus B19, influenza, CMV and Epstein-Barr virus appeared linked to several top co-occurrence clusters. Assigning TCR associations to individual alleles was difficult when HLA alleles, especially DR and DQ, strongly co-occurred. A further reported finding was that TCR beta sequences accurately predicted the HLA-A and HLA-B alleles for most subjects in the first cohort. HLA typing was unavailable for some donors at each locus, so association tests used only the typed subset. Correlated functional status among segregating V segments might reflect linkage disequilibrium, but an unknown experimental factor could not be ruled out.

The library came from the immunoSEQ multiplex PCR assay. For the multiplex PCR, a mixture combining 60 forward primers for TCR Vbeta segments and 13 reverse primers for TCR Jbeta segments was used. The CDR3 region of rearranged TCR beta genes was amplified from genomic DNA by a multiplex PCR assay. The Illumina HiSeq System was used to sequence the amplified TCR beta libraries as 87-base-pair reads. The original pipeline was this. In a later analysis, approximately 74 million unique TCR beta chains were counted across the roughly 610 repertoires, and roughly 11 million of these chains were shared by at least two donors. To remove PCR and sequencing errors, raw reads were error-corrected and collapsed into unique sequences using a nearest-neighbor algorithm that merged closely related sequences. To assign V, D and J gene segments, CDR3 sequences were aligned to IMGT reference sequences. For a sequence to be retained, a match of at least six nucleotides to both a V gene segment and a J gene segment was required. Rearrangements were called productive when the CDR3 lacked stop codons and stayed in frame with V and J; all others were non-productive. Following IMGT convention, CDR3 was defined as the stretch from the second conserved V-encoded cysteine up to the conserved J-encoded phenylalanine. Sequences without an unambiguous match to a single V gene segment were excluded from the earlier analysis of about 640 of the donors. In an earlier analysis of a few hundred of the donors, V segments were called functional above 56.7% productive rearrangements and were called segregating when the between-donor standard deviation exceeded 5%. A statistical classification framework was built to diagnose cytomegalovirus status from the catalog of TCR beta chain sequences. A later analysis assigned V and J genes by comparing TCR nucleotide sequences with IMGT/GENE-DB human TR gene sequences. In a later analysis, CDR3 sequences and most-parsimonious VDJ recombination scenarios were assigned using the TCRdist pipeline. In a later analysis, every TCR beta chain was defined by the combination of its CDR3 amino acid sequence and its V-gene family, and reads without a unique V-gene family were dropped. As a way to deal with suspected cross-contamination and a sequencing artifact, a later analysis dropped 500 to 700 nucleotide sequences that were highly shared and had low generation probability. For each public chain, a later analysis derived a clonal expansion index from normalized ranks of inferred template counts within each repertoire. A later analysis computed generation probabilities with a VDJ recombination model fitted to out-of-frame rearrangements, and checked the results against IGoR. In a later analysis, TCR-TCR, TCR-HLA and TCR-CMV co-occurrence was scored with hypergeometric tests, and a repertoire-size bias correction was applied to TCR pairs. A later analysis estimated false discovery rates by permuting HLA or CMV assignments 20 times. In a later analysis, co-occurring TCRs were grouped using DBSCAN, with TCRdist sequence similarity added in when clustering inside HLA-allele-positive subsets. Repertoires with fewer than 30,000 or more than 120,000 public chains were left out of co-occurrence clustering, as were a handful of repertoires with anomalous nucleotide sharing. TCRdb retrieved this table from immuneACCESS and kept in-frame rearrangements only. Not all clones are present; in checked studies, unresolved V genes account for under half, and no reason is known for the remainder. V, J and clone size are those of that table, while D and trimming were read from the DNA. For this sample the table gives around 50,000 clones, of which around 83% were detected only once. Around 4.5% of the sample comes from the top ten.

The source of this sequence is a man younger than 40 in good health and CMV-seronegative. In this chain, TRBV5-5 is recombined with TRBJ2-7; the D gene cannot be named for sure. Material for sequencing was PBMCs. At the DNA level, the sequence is TGTGCCAGCAGCCTGCTGTCGGGCGAGCAGTACTTC. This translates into CASSLLSGEQYF.